This T cell receptor beta chain was profiled in a study of tumor-infiltrating lymphocytes in oesophageal squamous cell carcinoma (TCRdb year 2016). Library method: PCR. The sample was run on an Illumina HiSeq 2000. The public sequencing data were trimmed at Q25 with fastp and processed into clonotypes with MiXCR by TCRdb, which kept only in-frame beta chains. Each CDR3 protein gets just one entry, which takes the most common genes and DNA from the rows behind it. The sample table shows 9,000 or so distinct CDR3 sequences, and about 70% are seen once. The top ten constitute 36% of the sample. Via the germline V gene, CDR1 is SGHVT and CDR2 SQSDAQ. The CDR3 measures 15 amino acids from cysteine to phenylalanine. The sequence is cut down to CDR3 DNA, 45 bases in frame from base 1. This clonotype was counted once. The antigen it recognizes is unknown. No base-level quality is on record; no much larger clone is a single base apart. One read provides weak support.

The clonotype comes from a female donor with esophageal squamous cell carcinoma. Sequenced material: esophageal tumor tissue. The rearranged segments are TRBV7-4 and TRBJ2-1, with TRBD1 perhaps the D gene, on 5 matching bases. The J call may be wrong; the DNA end is better matched by TRBJ2-5. At the DNA level, the sequence is TGTGCCAGCAGCTTAGGAGGACAACTATCAGAGACCCAGTACTTC. It translates to CASSLGGQLSETQYF.